This passage covers 22 T cell receptor beta chains from one sample sequenced in a study of blood T cell repertoires in COVID-19. The table came from immunoSEQ multiplex PCR; TCRdb's copy has only in-frame clones and leaves some out. Altogether 55,000 to 70,000 clones are present, about nine tenths being singletons, with the ten largest covering 11%. The sequencing input was peripheral blood. Every receptor here comes from a woman younger than 35 with acute or convalescent COVID-19.

This clone has only one observation. The J gene is TRBJ2-1, the V gene TRBV7-9; TRBD2 matches 11 bases. V dropped 1 base and J dropped 0; count of bases not matched to a gene: 5. The length of the CDR3 is 18 residues. Germline V gives CDR1 SEHNR, CDR2 FQNEAQ (reference sequence). CDR3 sequence reads: CASSLGTSGLSSYNEQFF. The CDR3 nucleotides read TGTGCCAGCAGCTTAGGGACTAGCGGGCTCAGCTCCTACAATGAGCAGTTCTTC. The entire variable domain, with the rest obtained from reference TRBV7-9 and TRBJ2-1, is as follows: DTGVSQNPRHKITKRGQNVTFRCDPISEHNRLYWYRQTLGQGPEFLTYFQNEAQLEKSRLLSDRFSAERPKGSFSTLEIQRTEQGDSAMYLCASSLGTSGLSSYNEQFFGPGTRLTVL.

The CDR3 nucleotides read TGTGCCAGCAGCTTGGGCAGATTCTCTGGAAACACCATATATTTT. Protein: CASSLGRFSGNTIYF. V usage is TRBV11-2 and J usage is TRBJ1-3; no firm D call. Germline values: CDR1 SGHAT, CDR2 FQNNGV. The CDR3 consists of 15 residues. V lost 3 bases to trimming and J lost 0 bases, with 9 bases between them.

The chain joins TRBV6-2 or TRBV6-3 to TRBJ1-2; D perhaps matches TRBD1 (5 bases). Germline CDR1 reads MNHEY; CDR2 reads SVGEGT. The V and J ends lost 5 bases and 5 bases respectively, with 18 bases between them. This CDR3 is built from 15 residues. The CDR3 region is CASSLSRASGYGYTF. CDR3 in DNA: TGTGCCAGCAGTCTTTCCAGGGCCTCCGGGTATGGCTACACCTTC.

CDR3 sequence: CASTLAGRSYEQYF. DNA of the CDR3: TGTGCCAGCACCCTAGCGGGGAGATCCTACGAGCAGTACTTC. J is TRBJ2-7 and V is TRBV6-5; 9 nucleotides align to TRBD2. Germline values: CDR1 MNHEY, CDR2 SVGAGI. CDR3 size: 14 residues. V lost 7 bases, J lost 1 base, and 5 bases stayed unmatched.

This chain uses TRBV27 with TRBJ2-6; 8 nucleotides match TRBD1. CDR3 length: 15 amino acids. Trimming took 3 bases from V and 2 from J; bases not matched to a gene: 0. Looked up from germline, CDR1 is MNHEY and CDR2 is SMNVEV (reference sequence). CDR3 nucleotide sequence: TGTGCCAGCAGTTTCAGGGGGCCTGGGGCCAACGTCCTGACTTTC. Its protein product is CASSFRGPGANVLTF.

The chain recombines TRBV7-2 with TRBJ2-3; 16 nucleotides match TRBD2. The V gene end was trimmed by 6 bases and the J gene end by 9 bases; junction bases not matched to a gene: 9. Germline CDR1 and CDR2: SGHTA and FQGNSA. The CDR3 consists of 16 residues. CDR3 bases: TGTGCCAGCAGGTTTGGGACTAGCGGGGGGGAAGGCACGCAGTATTTT. Encoded protein: CASRFGTSGGEGTQYF.

The chain combines TRBV5-1 with TRBJ2-6; D remains ambiguous. Germline assignment: CDR1 SGHRS and CDR2 YFSETQ. The CDR3 loop spans 15 amino acids. Trimming cost V 1 base and J 2 bases, with 7 bases left between them. The CDR3 DNA sequence: TGCGCCAGCAGCTTGAAGCCCACTGGGGCCAACGTCCTGACTTTC. It encodes CASSLKPTGANVLTF. Looking up the rest from reference TRBV5-1 and TRBJ2-6 gives the full variable domain: KAGVTQTPRYLIKTRGQQVTLSCSPISGHRSVSWYQQTPGQGLQFLFEYFSETQRNKGNFPGRFSGRQFSNSRSEMNVSTLELGDSALYLCASSLKPTGANVLTFGAGSRLTVL.

This CDR3 is CASSSGSGDEQFF. DNA of the CDR3: TGTGCCAGCAGTAGCGGGAGCGGGGATGAGCAGTTCTTC. This chain joins TRBV7-2 and TRBJ2-1; 9 bases line up with TRBD2. CDR1 is SGHTA and CDR2 is FQGNSA in the germline V gene. CDR3 size: 13 residues. Trimming cost V 6 bases and J 8 bases; bases outside gene matches: 5.

The chain combines TRBV2 with TRBJ1-4; D remains unclear. Germline CDR1 SNHLY, CDR2 FYNNEI. CDR3 size: 15 residues. The V end was cut by 6 bases, the J end by 0 bases, with 11 bases between. The CDR3 DNA is TGTGCCAGCAGCGCAATTACTGCAACTAATGAAAAACTGTTTTTT. The encoded protein is CASSAITATNEKLFF.

The chain has TRBV18 and TRBJ2-5, with D possibly being TRBD1 (6 bases). The CDR3 is 13 amino acids. V shed 4 bases and J shed 5 bases, with 11 bases lying between them. Germline V gene sequence: CDR1 KGHSH, CDR2 LQKENI. The CDR3 loop is CASSLTGLETQYF. In nucleotides, the CDR3 is TGTGCCAGCTCACTAACAGGGCTGGAGACCCAGTACTTC.

The chain links TRBV19 to TRBJ2-1; TRBD2 matches at 11 bases. Germline CDR1 is LNHDA and CDR2 is SQIVND (reference sequence). CDR3 size: 16 residues. With 1 base clipped from V and 2 bases from J, the junction kept 1 base outside the gene matches. CDR3 nucleotides: TGTGCCAGTAGTATAGTACTAGCGGGGGCCTACAATGAGCAGTTCTTC. Translation: CASSIVLAGAYNEQFF.

The chain couples TRBV25-1 to TRBJ2-7, with 7 bases that match TRBD2. V was clipped by 1 base and J by 2 bases; unmatched bases: 2. CDR1 MGHDK and CDR2 SYGVNS come from the germline V gene. CDR3 length equals 14 residues. The CDR3 is CASSESGGAYEQYF. The CDR3 DNA reads TGTGCCAGCAGTGAATCTGGGGGGGCCTACGAGCAGTACTTC.

The chain uses TRBV7-6 and TRBJ1-1; possible D gene TRBD1, 6 bases. Germline CDR1 SGHVS, CDR2 FNYEAQ. The ends were cut back, 6 bases at V and 8 bases at J, with 13 bases in the middle. The CDR3 sequence is 12 residues long. The CDR3 bases are TGTGCCAGCAGACAACAGGGTGGGGAAGCTTTCTTT. As protein: CASRQQGGEAFF.

The chain couples TRBV2 to TRBJ2-2; D not resolved. This CDR3 has 13 amino acids. V shed 6 bases and J shed 4 bases, with 9 bases lying between them. Per germline, CDR1 SNHLY and CDR2 FYNNEI. CDR3 protein: CASSVELTGELFF. For the CDR3, the DNA is TGTGCCAGCAGCGTCGAACTCACCGGGGAGCTGTTTTTT.

A remark on this clone: Other DNA sequences within the sample encode an identical CDR3. The chain joins TRBV7-9 to TRBJ2-3; D unclear. This CDR3 comprises 12 residues. Trimming stripped 1 base from V and 6 bases from J, with 5 bases between. Per the germline V gene, CDR1 is SEHNR and CDR2 is FQNEAQ (reference sequence). The CDR3 nucleotides are TGTGCCAGCAGCTTAGACTCCGATACGCAGTATTTT. Translation: CASSLDSDTQYF.

This chain uses TRBV11-2 with TRBJ2-1; 7 nucleotides match TRBD1. The CDR3 is 12 amino acids. The germline gives CDR1 SGHAT, CDR2 FQNNGV. J lost 7 bases, V lost 3 bases, and 0 bases had no gene match. CDR3 sequence: CASSFRGNEQFF. The CDR3 nucleotides are TGTGCCAGCAGCTTCAGGGGGAATGAGCAGTTCTTC. Combining the CDR3 with reference TRBV11-2 and TRBJ2-1 gives the whole variable domain EAGVAQSPRYKIIEKRQSVAFWCNPISGHATLYWYQQILGQGPKLLIQFQNNGVVDDSQLPKDRFSAERLKGVDSTLKIQPAKLEDSAVYLCASSFRGNEQFFGPGTRLTVL.

The J gene is TRBJ2-6, the V gene TRBV5-1; D is perhaps TRBD1 (6 bases). The CDR3 is 16 residues long. V was pared by 2 bases and J by 4 bases, with 13 bases between. Germline-derived CDR1 and CDR2 are SGHRS and YFSETQ. CDR3 residues: CASSFHRDPGANVLTF. For the CDR3, the DNA is TGCGCCAGCAGCTTCCACAGGGACCCCGGGGCCAACGTCCTGACTTTC.

This rearrangement joins TRBV5-5 to TRBJ2-2, with D perhaps TRBD2 (7 bases). Germline V gives CDR1 SGHKS, CDR2 YYEKEE (reference sequence). V was pared by 4 bases and J by 0 bases, with 19 bases between. The CDR3 is made up of 18 amino acids. CDR3 sequence reads: CASSHTSGGAANTGELFF. CDR3 DNA sequence: TGTGCCAGCAGCCACACGTCTGGGGGGGCCGCGAACACCGGGGAGCTGTTTTTT.

This rearrangement joins TRBV6-1 to TRBJ1-6, with TRBD1 matching over 7 bases. The V gene end was trimmed by 3 bases and the J gene end by 10 bases; junction bases not matched to a gene: 6. The CDR3 is 14 residues long. Germline V CDR1 and CDR2: MNHNS, SASEGT. The CDR3 here is CASSDRQGRSPLHF. CDR3 bases: TGTGCCAGCAGTGACCGACAGGGTCGGTCACCCCTCCACTTT.

This chain links TRBV28 with TRBJ2-5, with D possibly TRBD1 on 5 matching bases. The CDR3 totals 14 residues. From germline, CDR1 is MDHEN and CDR2 SYDVKM. The V gene lost 6 bases and the J gene lost 5 bases, with 16 bases spanning the gap. The CDR3 nucleotides are TGTGCCAGCAGCCGTGGTAGGGGCAGGGAGACCCAGTACTTC. Protein sequence: CASSRGRGRETQYF.

The V call is TRBV5-4, the J call TRBJ2-3; weak D call: TRBD2 (6 bases). This CDR3 comprises 16 residues. Trimming removed 2 bases at V and 0 bases at J, with 13 bases between. Germline V gene sequence: CDR1 SGHNT, CDR2 YYREEE (reference sequence). CDR3: CASSFRVAESTDTQYF. In DNA, the CDR3 is TGTGCCAGCAGCTTTCGGGTAGCGGAGAGCACAGATACGCAGTATTTT.

This clone has only one observation. The chain carries TRBV28 and TRBJ1-4; 11 bases are shared with TRBD1. Germline trimming cut 6 bases from V and 11 bases from J; bases unmatched to any gene: 11. There are 15 residues in the CDR3. CDR1 is MDHEN, CDR2 SYDVKM, per germline. The DNA for the CDR3 is TGTGCCAGCAGGAGTCCGTTGGGACAGGGGGGCAAACTGTTTTTT. It specifies CASRSPLGQGGKLFF.